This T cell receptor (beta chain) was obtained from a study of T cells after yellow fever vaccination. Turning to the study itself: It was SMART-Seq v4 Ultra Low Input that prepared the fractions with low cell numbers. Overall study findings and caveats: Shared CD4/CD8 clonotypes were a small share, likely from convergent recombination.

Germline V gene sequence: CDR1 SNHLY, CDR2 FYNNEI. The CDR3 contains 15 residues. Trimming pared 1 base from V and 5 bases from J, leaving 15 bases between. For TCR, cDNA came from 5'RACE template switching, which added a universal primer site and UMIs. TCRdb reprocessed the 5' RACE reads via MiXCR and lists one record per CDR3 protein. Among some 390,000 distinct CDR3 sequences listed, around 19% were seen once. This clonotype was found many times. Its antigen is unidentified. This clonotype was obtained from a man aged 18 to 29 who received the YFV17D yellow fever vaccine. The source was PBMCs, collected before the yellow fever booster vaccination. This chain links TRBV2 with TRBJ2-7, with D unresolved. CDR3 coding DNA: TGTGCCAGCAGTGAAGAAAGAATGCGATTCGACGAGCAGTACGTC. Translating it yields CASSEERMRFDEQYV.